The text below deals with one T cell receptor (beta chain). Its antigen is unknown. Germline V gives CDR1 MDHEN, CDR2 SYDVKM. The CDR3 extends over 14 amino acids. V was trimmed by 5 bases and J by 4 bases, leaving 14 bases between them. These data originate in a study of T cells in Graves' hyperthyroidism and ophthalmopathy. Regarding the study as a whole: Most thyroid clonotypes with frequency above 0.001 were detected in blood. Prediction of ophthalmopathy progression came a median around 7.1 months pre-onset.

The blood sample was taken at first hyperthyroidism diagnosis, before any ophthalmopathy symptoms. Source material for PBMCs was more than 7.5 ml fresh peripheral blood. TCR beta CDR3 regions were amplified from RNA. With the HTBI primer set, the TCR CDR3 went through a first round of RT-PCR. TCRdb re-analysed the multiplex PCR reads in MiXCR, keeping a single row per CDR3 protein. The repertoire holds hundreds of thousands of distinct CDR3 sequences, with less than 20% as singletons. The chain has TRBV28 and TRBJ1-1; D is unresolved. Input material: blood. The sequence derives from a woman under 30 with Graves' hyperthyroidism that later progressed to Graves' ophthalmopathy. The CDR3 bases are TGTGCCAGCAGTCCCCCCGCGGCAGCCACTGAAGCTTTCTTT. This codes for CASSPPAAATEAFF. Complete variable domain (other parts from reference TRBV28 and TRBJ1-1): DVKVTQSSRYLVKRTGEKVFLECVQDMDHENMFWYRQDPGLGLRLIYFSYDVKMKEKGDIPEGYSVSREKKERFSLILESASTNQTSMYLCASSPPAAATEAFFGQGTRLTVV.